One sample yielded the 31 T cell receptor beta chains listed below, sequenced in a study of CD8 T cells in Susac syndrome. After extraction with the RNeasy kit, roughly 0.45 to 1 ug of the RNA was reverse transcribed using random hexamers. TCRdb reprocessed the immunoSEQ multiplex PCR reads via MiXCR and lists one record per CDR3 protein. This table holds over 100,000 distinct CDR3 sequences, roughly 94% found once. The sequenced material came from CD8+ T cells from PBMCs. The source of these receptors is a human donor with Susac syndrome.

CDR3 region: CASSPGTLTEQYF. CDR3 DNA: TGTGCCAGCAGCCCCGGGACTCTTACCGAGCAGTACTTC. The chain couples TRBV7-9 to TRBJ2-7, with a possible D match to TRBD2 (6 bases). CDR3 length: 13 amino acids. CDR1 and CDR2 (germline): SEHNR, FQNEAQ (reference sequence). The V end lost 5 bases, the J end lost 6 bases, and 14 bases lay between the germline ends. Looking up the rest from reference TRBV7-9 and TRBJ2-7 gives the full variable domain: DTGVSQNPRHKITKRGQNVTFRCDPISEHNRLYWYRQTLGQGPEFLTYFQNEAQLEKSRLLSDRFSAERPKGSFSTLEIQRTEQGDSAMYLCASSPGTLTEQYFGPGTRLTVT.

This clonotype was recorded a few times. This rearrangement joins TRBV20-1 to TRBJ1-1; D gene unclear. The CDR3 loop spans 10 amino acids. V lost 6 bases and J lost 1, with 3 bases in between. The germline gives CDR1 DFQATT, CDR2 SNEGSKA (reference sequence). CDR3 bases: TGCAGTGCGGAGAACACTGAAGCTTTCTTT. Protein product: CSAENTEAFF.

The rearrangement uses TRBV3-1 and TRBJ2-5; D remains ambiguous. Matching the DNA end better, TRBJ2-7 makes the J call doubtful. CDR1 and CDR2 (germline): LGHDT, YNNKEL (reference sequence). The CDR3 is made up of 15 amino acids. This CDR3 is CASSQEVSSTYEQYF. Here the CDR3 DNA reads TGTGCCAGCAGCCAAGAGGTCTCCTCAACCTACGAGCAGTACTTC.

The V call is TRBV5-4, the J call TRBJ1-2, with D possibly matching TRBD1 (5 bases). Germline CDR1 is SGHNT and CDR2 is YYREEE (reference sequence). V gave up 3 bases and J gave up 8 bases, with 11 bases separating them. There are 12 residues in the CDR3. In DNA, the CDR3 is TGTGCCAGCAGCTGGGGGACGGAAGGCTACACCTTC. It is translated as CASSWGTEGYTF.

The chain joins TRBV29-1 to TRBJ2-1; possible D gene TRBD1, 6 bases. Germline lookup yields CDR1 SQVTM and CDR2 ANQGSEA. Deletions cut 7 bases from V and 6 bases from J, with 7 bases between. The CDR3 length is 10 residues. CDR3 sequence (DNA): TGCAGCGCAGGGGCCAATGAGCAGTTCTTC. Its translation is CSAGANEQFF.

The chain has TRBV19 and TRBJ1-3; 7 bases map to TRBD1. Trimming at V came to 10 bases and at J to 2 bases, leaving 5 bases not matched to a gene. Germline values: CDR1 LNHDA, CDR2 SQIVND (reference sequence). This CDR3 has 13 amino acids. The CDR3 DNA reads TGTGCCACCGCCGACAGGGCTGGAAACACCATATATTTT. Protein sequence: CATADRAGNTIYF.

The gene calls are TRBV12-3 or TRBV12-4 and TRBJ1-1; possibly TRBD1 for D (6 bases). The V end was cut by 1 base, the J end by 4 bases, with 10 bases between. The CDR3 contains 14 residues. The CDR3 sequence is CASSLGLGGTEAFF. The CDR3 DNA reads as TGTGCCAGCAGTTTAGGACTAGGGGGCACTGAAGCTTTCTTT.

A single count supports this clonotype. This rearrangement joins TRBV6-5 to TRBJ1-5; 7 bases align to TRBD1. CDR3 length: 14 amino acids. V lost 6 bases to trimming and J lost 3 bases; unmatched junction nucleotides: 5. Germline V lookup: CDR1 MNHEY, CDR2 SVGAGI. CDR3 coding DNA: TGTGCCAGCAGGTTGGACAGGTCCAATCAGCCCCAGCATTTT. This translates into CASRLDRSNQPQHF.

The chain has TRBV4-1 and TRBJ2-1, with 10 nucleotides matching TRBD1. Germline V CDR1 and CDR2: MGHRA, YSYEKL. The CDR3 is made up of 14 amino acids. J gave up 8 bases and V 4 bases, and 5 bases lay outside the gene matches. The CDR3 DNA is TGCGCCAGCAGCCCCCGGGACAGGGGCGATGAGCAGTTCTTC. Translation gives CASSPRDRGDEQFF.

CDR3 in amino acids: CASSSRQGTSYEQYF. CDR3 DNA sequence: TGTGCCAGCAGCTCCCGACAGGGGACTTCCTACGAGCAGTACTTC. The chain links TRBV7-8 to TRBJ2-7; 8 bases match TRBD1. From germline, CDR1 is SGHVS and CDR2 FQNEAQ. The CDR3 is made up of 15 amino acids. Unmatched junction bases numbered 6, after V lost 4 bases and J lost 1 base.

The chain links TRBV9 to TRBJ2-3, with 12 bases matching TRBD1. This CDR3 has 17 residues. Germline CDR1 is SGDLS and CDR2 is YYNGEE. Trimming took 0 bases from V and 4 from J; bases not matched to a gene: 6. CDR3 coding DNA: TGTGCCAGCAGCGTAGGGGACAGGGGGCCCCCCGCAGATACGCAGTATTTT. Translating it yields CASSVGDRGPPADTQYF.

The chain carries TRBV29-1 and TRBJ2-2; D uncertain. Germline loops: CDR1 SQVTM, CDR2 ANQGSEA. Trimming took off 6 bases at V and 3 bases at J, with 17 bases between the two ends. The length of the CDR3 is 15 residues. The CDR3 sequence: CSVPGPVRDTGELFF. In DNA, the CDR3 is TGCAGCGTCCCCGGGCCAGTTCGGGACACCGGGGAGCTGTTTTTT.

This clonotype was recorded only once. The V gene is TRBV27, the J gene TRBJ1-1; D not certain. The CDR3 has 15 amino acids. Germline-derived CDR1 and CDR2 are MNHEY and SMNVEV (reference sequence). Trimming took 0 bases from V and 0 from J, leaving 8 bases between them. The CDR3 loop reads CASSLSQKLNTEAFF. The DNA of the CDR3 is TGTGCCAGCAGTTTATCACAAAAGTTGAACACTGAAGCTTTCTTT.

This chain uses TRBV7-9 with TRBJ1-5, with D hard to call. The V gene lost 10 bases and the J gene lost 11 bases, with 12 bases spanning the gap. Looked up from germline, CDR1 is SEHNR and CDR2 is FQNEAQ (reference sequence). The CDR3 spans 10 residues. CDR3 DNA: TGTGCCACGGGAGAAGAGTCCCAGCATTTT. Translated, it gives CATGEESQHF.

This sequence joins TRBV10-2 and TRBJ2-3; TRBD2 agrees at 7 bases. This CDR3 has 16 amino acids. CDR1 and CDR2 (germline): WSHSY, SAAADI. The ends lost 7 bases at V and 5 bases at J; junction bases unmatched: 15. CDR3 residues: CASKTLGAGEGDTQYF. The CDR3 nucleotides are TGCGCCAGCAAGACCCTAGGGGCGGGGGAGGGAGATACGCAGTATTTT.

The chain links TRBV20-1 to TRBJ2-7, with D perhaps matching TRBD2 (5 bases). From germline, CDR1 is DFQATT and CDR2 SNEGSKA (reference sequence). The CDR3 runs to 13 residues. V was trimmed by 0 bases and J by 4 bases, leaving 10 bases between them. CDR3 nucleotides: TGCAGTGCTAGAGACAGGAGGCGGTACGAGCAGTACTTC. Protein sequence: CSARDRRRYEQYF.

The V call is TRBV29-1, the J call TRBJ1-2; possible D gene TRBD1, 6 bases. V lost 5 bases to trimming and J lost 2 bases, with 9 bases between them. Germline lookup yields CDR1 SQVTM and CDR2 ANQGSEA. The CDR3 covers 12 residues. Written as DNA, the CDR3 is TGCAGCGTTCGCGGACAGAACTATGGCTACACCTTC. This gives the protein CSVRGQNYGYTF.

The chain couples TRBV5-1 to TRBJ2-7; D is undetermined. Trimming cost V 4 bases and J 9 bases, with 17 bases left between them. CDR1 and CDR2 (germline): SGHRS, YFSETQ. The CDR3 length is 13 residues. CDR3 DNA: TGCGCCAGCAGCGTGGCCGGATCCTTTGGGCAGTACTTC. Residues: CASSVAGSFGQYF.

The rearrangement uses TRBV4-3 and TRBJ1-2; D unclear. V gave up 0 bases and J gave up 2 bases, with 10 bases separating them. Germline V gene data show CDR1 as LGHNA and CDR2 as YSLEER. The CDR3 consists of 15 residues. This CDR3 is CASSQDLSSNYGYTF. The CDR3 nucleotides read TGCGCCAGCAGCCAAGATCTTAGTTCGAACTATGGCTACACCTTC.

The rearrangement joins TRBV29-1 to TRBJ1-1, with D unresolved. V lost 4 bases, J lost 2 bases, and 8 bases lay in between. This CDR3 comprises 12 residues. Germline V CDR1 and CDR2: SQVTM, ANQGSEA. Written as DNA, the CDR3 is TGCAGCGTTGGAGGGTCCAACACTGAAGCTTTCTTT. Its protein is CSVGGSNTEAFF.

The genes are TRBV6-5 and TRBJ2-7; D remains ambiguous. V lost 2 bases to trimming and J lost 2 bases, with 7 bases between them. This CDR3 has 13 residues. Germline assignment: CDR1 MNHEY and CDR2 SVGAGI. The CDR3 reads CASSYGNTYEQYF. The CDR3 bases are TGTGCCAGCAGTTACGGGAATACCTACGAGCAGTACTTC.

The chain is built from TRBV6-1 and TRBJ2-5; the match to TRBD2 covers 8 bases. Germline V gives CDR1 MNHNS, CDR2 SASEGT. The CDR3 has 17 residues. V was pared by 0 bases and J by 5 bases, with 11 bases of the junction left unmatched. The CDR3 sequence: CASSEAGNGGAWETQYF. CDR3 in DNA: TGTGCCAGCAGTGAAGCGGGCAACGGGGGGGCCTGGGAGACCCAGTACTTC.

The chain recombines TRBV3-1 with TRBJ2-1; 12 nucleotides agree with TRBD1. This CDR3 is built from 19 residues. Looked up from germline, CDR1 is LGHDT and CDR2 is YNNKEL (reference sequence). V shed 4 bases, J shed 2 bases, and the junction held 12 bases outside the gene matches. The CDR3 sequence: CASSPYPTGTGGPYNEQFF. The CDR3 nucleotides read TGTGCCAGCAGCCCTTACCCGACCGGGACAGGGGGCCCCTACAATGAGCAGTTCTTC.

This chain joins TRBV7-9 and TRBJ2-3; D may be TRBD1 (5 bases). Germline CDR1 reads SEHNR; CDR2 reads FQNEAQ (reference sequence). The V end was cut by 2 bases, the J end by 3 bases, with 15 bases between. CDR3 length: 16 residues. CDR3 in DNA: TGTGCCAGCAGCTTATTTTCTGACAGTAGTACAGATACGCAGTATTTT. Its translation: CASSLFSDSSTDTQYF.

The V call is TRBV15, the J call TRBJ2-7; D is ambiguous. The CDR3 contains 15 residues. With 6 bases removed from V and 0 bases from J, the gap between germline ends came to 15 bases. The germline V gene has CDR1 LNHNV and CDR2 YYDKDF (reference sequence). As DNA, the CDR3 is TGTGCCACCAGTCTCGACTCAGAGACCTCCTACGAGCAGTACTTC. As protein: CATSLDSETSYEQYF.

The chain links TRBV6-2 or TRBV6-3 to TRBJ1-2; maybe TRBD1 (5 bases). V lost 2 bases and J lost 4, with 14 bases in between. The CDR3 covers 15 residues. Germline V gene data show CDR1 as MNHEY and CDR2 as SVGEGT. This CDR3 is CASSYGAGAFYGYTF. The CDR3 region has the DNA TGTGCCAGCAGTTACGGGGCGGGAGCCTTCTATGGCTACACCTTC.

The CDR3 DNA is TGTGCCAGCAGCTTAGATACAGGTCCTTACCTCCACTTT. Protein: CASSLDTGPYLHF. The rearrangement links TRBV11-2 to TRBJ1-6; D possibly corresponds to TRBD1 (5 bases). The V end was cut by 0 bases, the J end by 15 bases, with 12 bases between. Per the germline V gene, CDR1 is SGHAT and CDR2 is FQNNGV. The CDR3 loop spans 13 amino acids.

The rearrangement links TRBV7-3 to TRBJ1-2, with a tentative D call TRBD1 (6 bases). Germline CDR1 and CDR2: SGHTA and FQGTGA. The ends were cut back, 0 bases at V and 0 bases at J, with 14 bases in the middle. This CDR3 has 17 residues. For the CDR3, the DNA is TGTGCCAGCAGCTTAACCGGTCGGACAGCGTCTAACTATGGCTACACCTTC. Protein sequence: CASSLTGRTASNYGYTF.

This clonotype was seen more than once but under ten times. The chain carries TRBV9 and TRBJ2-3; D unclear. Germline assignment: CDR1 SGDLS and CDR2 YYNGEE. V was pared by 4 bases and J by 4 bases, with 7 bases between. The CDR3 sequence is 12 residues long. CDR3 in amino acids: CASSPGPDTQYF. The CDR3 DNA reads TGTGCCAGCAGCCCGGGTCCAGATACGCAGTATTTT.

The chain uses TRBV3-1 and TRBJ2-7; TRBD1 agrees at 7 bases. The germline CDR1 and CDR2 sequences are LGHDT and YNNKEL (reference sequence). The CDR3 is 14 amino acids. V shed 3 bases, J shed 2 bases, and the junction held 4 bases outside the gene matches. The CDR3 DNA reads TGTGCCAGCAGCCAGAGGGACAGACCCTACGAGCAGTACTTC. It is translated as CASSQRDRPYEQYF.

The J gene is TRBJ2-3, the V gene TRBV30; possible D gene TRBD1, 6 bases. Deletions cut 7 bases from V and 0 bases from J, with 11 bases between. The CDR3 has 13 amino acids. Germline V CDR1 and CDR2: GTSNPN, SVGIG (reference sequence). The CDR3: CASDRLSTDTQYF. CDR3 bases: TGTGCCTCAGACAGGCTAAGCACAGATACGCAGTATTTT.